This T cell receptor (beta chain) stems from a study of breast tumors, draining lymph nodes, adjacent tissues. Findings and limits, study-wide: Findings are consistent with lymph node origin and intratumoral expansion of most tumor T cells. Luminal-like breast cancer showed significantly higher tumor–nontumor repertoire similarity than basal-like. Compared with lymph nodes, tumors were less diverse; compared with nontumor tissue, more.

Concerning this clonotype: The target antigen is unknown.

Each CDR3 protein gets one entry after TCRdb re-called the multiplex PCR reads with MiXCR. The table lists around 230,000 distinct CDR3 sequences, about 34% of them singletons, with over 1.1% in the top ten. Axillary draining lymph nodes of breast cancer patients supplied the node samples. The germline gives CDR1 SEHNR, CDR2 FQNEAQ (reference sequence). V shed 3 bases and J shed 3 bases, with 2 bases lying between them. This CDR3 is 12 amino acids long. Sequenced material: axillary lymph node tissue. The chain uses TRBV7-9 and TRBJ1-4; D is uncertain. The sequence came from a female donor with breast cancer. Some clones in this sample may be carry-over from other donors' samples. DNA of the CDR3: TGTGCCAGCAGCTTCGCTAATGAAAAACTGTTTTTT. This translates into CASSFANEKLFF.